This T cell receptor (beta chain) was profiled in a study of T cell responses to AZD1222 COVID-19 vaccine. Study-wide results and limits: Among AZD1222 vaccinees, only six or seven were seropositive at baseline. Only after the peak T cell response were repertoires sampled.

A single count supports this clone. Its antigen is unidentified. Sequenced by immunoSEQ multiplex PCR; TCRdb stores in-frame clones only, minus some. The sample includes 180,000 or so clones, 85% to 95% of them seen just once. The source material was peripheral blood, sampled 28 days after the second AZD1222 dose. This TCR came from an adult who received the AZD1222 COVID-19 vaccine.

This CDR3 is CASSKRPFQETQYF. CDR3 DNA sequence: TGTGCCAGCAGCAAAAGACCGTTCCAAGAGACCCAGTACTTC. The J gene is TRBJ2-5, the V gene TRBV11-2, with D uncertain. The length of the CDR3 is 14 residues. In germline, CDR1 is SGHAT, CDR2 FQNNGV. V lost 5 bases to trimming and J lost 1 base, with 11 bases between them.